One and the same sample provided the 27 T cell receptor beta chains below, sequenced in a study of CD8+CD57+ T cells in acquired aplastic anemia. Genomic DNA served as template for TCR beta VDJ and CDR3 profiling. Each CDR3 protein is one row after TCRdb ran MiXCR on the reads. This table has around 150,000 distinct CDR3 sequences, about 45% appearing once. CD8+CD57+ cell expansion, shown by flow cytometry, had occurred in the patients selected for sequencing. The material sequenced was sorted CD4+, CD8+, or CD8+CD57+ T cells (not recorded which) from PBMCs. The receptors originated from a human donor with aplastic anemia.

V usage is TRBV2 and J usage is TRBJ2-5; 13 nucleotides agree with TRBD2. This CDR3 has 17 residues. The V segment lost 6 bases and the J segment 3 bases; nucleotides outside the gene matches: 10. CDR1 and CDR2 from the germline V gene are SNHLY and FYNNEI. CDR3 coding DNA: TGTGCCAGCAGCCTCGGACTAGCGGGAGCTGAGGAAGAGACCCAGTACTTC. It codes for CASSLGLAGAEEETQYF. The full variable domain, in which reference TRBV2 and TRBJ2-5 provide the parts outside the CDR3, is EPEVTQTPSHQVTQMGQEVILRCVPISNHLYFYWYRQILGQKVEFLVSFYNNEISEKSEIFDDQFSVERPDGSNFTLKIRSTKLEDSAMYFCASSLGLAGAEEETQYFGPGTRLLVL.

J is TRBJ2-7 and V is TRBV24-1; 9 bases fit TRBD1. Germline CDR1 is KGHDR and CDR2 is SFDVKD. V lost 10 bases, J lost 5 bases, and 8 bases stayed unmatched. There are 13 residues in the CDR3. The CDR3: CATQDRGYHEQYF. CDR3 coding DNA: TGTGCCACTCAGGACAGGGGTTATCACGAGCAGTACTTC.

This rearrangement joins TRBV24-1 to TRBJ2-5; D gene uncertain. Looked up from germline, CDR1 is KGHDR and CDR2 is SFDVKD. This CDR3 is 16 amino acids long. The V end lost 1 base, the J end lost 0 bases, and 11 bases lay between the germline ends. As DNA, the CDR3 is TGTGCCACCAGTGATTTAGCTGGTCCGTACCAAGAGACCCAGTACTTC. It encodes CATSDLAGPYQETQYF.

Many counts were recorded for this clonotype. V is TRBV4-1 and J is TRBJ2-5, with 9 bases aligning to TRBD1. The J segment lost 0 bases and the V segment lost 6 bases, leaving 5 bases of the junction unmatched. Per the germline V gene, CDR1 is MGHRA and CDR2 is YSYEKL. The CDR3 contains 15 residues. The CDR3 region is CASRTGTGNQETQYF. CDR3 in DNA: TGCGCCAGCAGGACCGGGACAGGGAACCAAGAGACCCAGTACTTC.

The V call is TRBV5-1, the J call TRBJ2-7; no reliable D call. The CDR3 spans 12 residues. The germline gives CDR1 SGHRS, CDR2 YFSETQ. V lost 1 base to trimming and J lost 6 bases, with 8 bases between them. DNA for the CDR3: TGCGCCAGCAGCTTGTTGTCAGCCGAGCAGTACTTC. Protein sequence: CASSLLSAEQYF.

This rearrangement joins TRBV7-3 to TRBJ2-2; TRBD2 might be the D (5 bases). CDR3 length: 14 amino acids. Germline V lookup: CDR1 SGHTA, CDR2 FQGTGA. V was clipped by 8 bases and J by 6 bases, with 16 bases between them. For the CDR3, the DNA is TGTGCCAGCGAAAGCGCGGGTGGTGCCGGGGAGCTGTTTTTT. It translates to CASESAGGAGELFF. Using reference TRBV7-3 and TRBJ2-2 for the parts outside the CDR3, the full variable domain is GAGVSQTPSNKVTEKGKYVELRCDPISGHTALYWYRQSLGQGPEFLIYFQGTGAADDSGLPNDRFFAVRPEGSVSTLKIQRTERGDSAVYLCASESAGGAGELFFGEGSRLTVL.

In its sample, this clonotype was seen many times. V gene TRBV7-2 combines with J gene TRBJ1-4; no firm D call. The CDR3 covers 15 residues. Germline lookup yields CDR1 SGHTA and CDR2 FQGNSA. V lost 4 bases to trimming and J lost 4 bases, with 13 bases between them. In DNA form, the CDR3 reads TGTGCCAGCAGCTCCTTGCAGGCTAATAATGAAAAACTGTTTTTT. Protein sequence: CASSSLQANNEKLFF.

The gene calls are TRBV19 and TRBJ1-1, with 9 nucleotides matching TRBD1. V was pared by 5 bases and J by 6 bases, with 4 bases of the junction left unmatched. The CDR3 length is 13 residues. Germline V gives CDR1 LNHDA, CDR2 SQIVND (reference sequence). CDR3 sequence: CASSEGQGAEAFF. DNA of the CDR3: TGTGCCAGTAGTGAGGGACAGGGAGCTGAAGCTTTCTTT.

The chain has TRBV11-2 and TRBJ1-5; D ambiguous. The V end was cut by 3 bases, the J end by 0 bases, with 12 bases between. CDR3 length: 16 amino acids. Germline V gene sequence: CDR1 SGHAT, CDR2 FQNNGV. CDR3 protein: CASSFEGYNSNQPQHF. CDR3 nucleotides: TGTGCCAGCAGCTTTGAAGGGTACAATAGCAATCAGCCCCAGCATTTT. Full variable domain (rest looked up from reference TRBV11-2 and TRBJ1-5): EAGVAQSPRYKIIEKRQSVAFWCNPISGHATLYWYQQILGQGPKLLIQFQNNGVVDDSQLPKDRFSAERLKGVDSTLKIQPAKLEDSAVYLCASSFEGYNSNQPQHFGDGTRLSIL.

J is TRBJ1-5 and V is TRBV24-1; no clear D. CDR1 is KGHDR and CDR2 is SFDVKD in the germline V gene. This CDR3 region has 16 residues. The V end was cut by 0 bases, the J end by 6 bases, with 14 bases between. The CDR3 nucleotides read TGTGCCACCAGTGATTTGGTCTCTGTCCGGGCTCAGCCCCAGCATTTT. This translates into CATSDLVSVRAQPQHF.

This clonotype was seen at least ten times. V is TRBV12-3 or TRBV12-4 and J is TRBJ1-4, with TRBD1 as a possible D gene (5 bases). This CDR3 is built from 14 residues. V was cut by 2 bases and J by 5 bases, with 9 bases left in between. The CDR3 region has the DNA TGTGCCAGCAGTTTATCGGGGGTCAATGAAAAACTGTTTTTT. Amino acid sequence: CASSLSGVNEKLFF.

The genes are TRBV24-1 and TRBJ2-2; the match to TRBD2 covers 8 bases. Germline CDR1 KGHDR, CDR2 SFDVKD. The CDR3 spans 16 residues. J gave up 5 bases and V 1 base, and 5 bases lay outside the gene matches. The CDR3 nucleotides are TGTGCCACCAGTGATTTTAGCGGGAAAAATACCGGGGAGCTGTTTTTT. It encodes CATSDFSGKNTGELFF.

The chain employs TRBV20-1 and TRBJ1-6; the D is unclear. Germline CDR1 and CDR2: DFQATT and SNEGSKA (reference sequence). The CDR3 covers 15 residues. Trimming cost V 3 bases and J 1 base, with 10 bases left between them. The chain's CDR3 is CSARAGLSYNSPLHF. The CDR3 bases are TGCAGTGCTAGGGCAGGTCTATCCTATAATTCACCCCTCCACTTT.

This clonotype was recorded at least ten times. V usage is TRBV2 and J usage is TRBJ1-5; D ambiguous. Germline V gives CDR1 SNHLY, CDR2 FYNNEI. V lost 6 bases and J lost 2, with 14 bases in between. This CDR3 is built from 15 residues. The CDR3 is CASRGAGLRNQPQHF. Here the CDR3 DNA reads TGTGCCAGCAGGGGAGCCGGACTCCGCAATCAGCCCCAGCATTTT.

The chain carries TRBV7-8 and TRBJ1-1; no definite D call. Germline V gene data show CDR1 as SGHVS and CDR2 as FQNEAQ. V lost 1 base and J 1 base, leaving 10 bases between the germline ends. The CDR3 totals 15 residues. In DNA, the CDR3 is TGTGCCAGCAGCTTAGATAGGGTCTCGAACACTGAAGCTTTCTTT. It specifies CASSLDRVSNTEAFF.

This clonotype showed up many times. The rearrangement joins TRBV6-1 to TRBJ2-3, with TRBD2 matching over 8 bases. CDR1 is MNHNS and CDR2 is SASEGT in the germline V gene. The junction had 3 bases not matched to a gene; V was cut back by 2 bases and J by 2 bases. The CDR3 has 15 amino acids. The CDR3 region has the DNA TGTGCCAGCAGTGAAACTAGCGGACACACAGATACGCAGTATTTT. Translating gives CASSETSGHTDTQYF.

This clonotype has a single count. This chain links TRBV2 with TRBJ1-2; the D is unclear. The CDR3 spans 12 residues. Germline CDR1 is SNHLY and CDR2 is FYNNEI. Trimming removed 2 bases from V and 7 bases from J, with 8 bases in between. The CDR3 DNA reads TGTGCCAGCAGTGAATATGTTAGTGGCTACACCTTC. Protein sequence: CASSEYVSGYTF.

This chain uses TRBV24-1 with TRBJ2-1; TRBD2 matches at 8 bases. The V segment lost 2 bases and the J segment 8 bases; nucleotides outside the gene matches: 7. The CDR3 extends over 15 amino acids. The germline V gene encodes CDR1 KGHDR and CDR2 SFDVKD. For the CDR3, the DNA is TGTGCCACCAGTGATTCGGGACTAGTTCGTCATGAGCAGTTCTTC. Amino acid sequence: CATSDSGLVRHEQFF.

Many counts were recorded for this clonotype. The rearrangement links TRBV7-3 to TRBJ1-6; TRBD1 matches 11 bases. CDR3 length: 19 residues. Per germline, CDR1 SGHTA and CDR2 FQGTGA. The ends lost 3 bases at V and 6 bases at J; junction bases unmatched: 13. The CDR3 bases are TGTGCCAGCAGCTTGACATCCGGGGACAGGGGGTCGGCTAATTCACCCCTCCACTTT. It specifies CASSLTSGDRGSANSPLHF.

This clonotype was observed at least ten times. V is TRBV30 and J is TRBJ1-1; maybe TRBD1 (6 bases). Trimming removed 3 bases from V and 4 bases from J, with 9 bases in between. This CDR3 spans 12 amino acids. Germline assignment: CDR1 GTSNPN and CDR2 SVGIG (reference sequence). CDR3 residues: CAWSRGVTEAFF. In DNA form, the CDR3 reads TGTGCCTGGAGCAGGGGTGTCACTGAAGCTTTCTTT.

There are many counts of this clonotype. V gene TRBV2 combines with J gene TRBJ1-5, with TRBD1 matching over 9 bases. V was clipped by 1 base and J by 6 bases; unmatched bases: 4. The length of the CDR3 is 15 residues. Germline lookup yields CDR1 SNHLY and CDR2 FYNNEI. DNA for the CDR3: TGTGCCAGCAGTGAAGGGACAGGGGCTGGTCAGCCCCAGCATTTT. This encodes CASSEGTGAGQPQHF.

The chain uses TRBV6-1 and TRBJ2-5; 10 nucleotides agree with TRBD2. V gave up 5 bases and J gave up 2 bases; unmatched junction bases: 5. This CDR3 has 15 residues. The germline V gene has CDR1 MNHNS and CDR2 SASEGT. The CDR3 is CASSRASGGQETQYF. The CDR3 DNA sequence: TGTGCCAGCAGTAGGGCTAGCGGGGGACAAGAGACCCAGTACTTC.

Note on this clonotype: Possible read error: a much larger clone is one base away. The chain's CDR3 is CASSLGGTVDTQYF. The CDR3 DNA is TGCGCCAGCAGCTTGGGGGGGACAGTAGATACGCAGTATTTT. The chain couples TRBV5-1 to TRBJ2-3; the match to TRBD1 covers 7 bases. From germline, CDR1 is SGHRS and CDR2 YFSETQ. After removal of 0 bases from V and 5 bases from J, the junction contained 3 bases not matched to a gene. The CDR3 loop spans 14 amino acids.

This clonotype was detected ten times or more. DNA for the CDR3: TGTGCCAGCAAGAGAACGGGGGGGGCCTACGAGCAGTACTTC. Translated, it gives CASKRTGGAYEQYF. This chain joins TRBV6-1 and TRBJ2-7; TRBD2 agrees at 8 bases. The trim removed 7 bases at V and 2 bases at J, leaving 7 bases unmatched. Germline V CDR1 and CDR2: MNHNS, SASEGT. The CDR3 totals 14 residues.

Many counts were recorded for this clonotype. CDR3 coding DNA: TGTGCCAGCACACCCCTTGGGACAGGGGACACTGAAGCTTTCTTT. Its protein product is CASTPLGTGDTEAFF. The rearrangement uses TRBV9 and TRBJ1-1, with 10 bases fitting TRBD1. The V and J ends lost 6 bases and 3 bases, in that order; junction bases with no gene match: 8. The CDR3 length is 15 residues. Germline CDR1 SGDLS, CDR2 YYNGEE.

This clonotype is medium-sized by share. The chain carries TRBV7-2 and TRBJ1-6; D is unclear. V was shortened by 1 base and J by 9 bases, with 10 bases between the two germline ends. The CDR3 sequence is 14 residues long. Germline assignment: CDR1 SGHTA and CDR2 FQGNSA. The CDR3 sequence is CASSLGVVGSPLHF. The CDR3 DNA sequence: TGTGCCAGCAGCTTAGGGGTCGTTGGTTCACCCCTCCACTTT.

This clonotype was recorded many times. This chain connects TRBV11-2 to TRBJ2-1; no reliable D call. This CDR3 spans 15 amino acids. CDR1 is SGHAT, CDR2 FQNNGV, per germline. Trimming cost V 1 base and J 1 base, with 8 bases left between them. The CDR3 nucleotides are TGTGCCAGCAGCTTAGTCCGGCAGTCCTACAATGAGCAGTTCTTC. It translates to CASSLVRQSYNEQFF.